Below, 22 T cell receptor beta chains from the same sample are listed, as sequenced in a study of cytomegalovirus exposure and HLA in healthy donors. Primers: 60 Vbeta forward and 13 Jbeta reverse. Assay: immunoSEQ multiplex PCR; the TCRdb copy retains only in-frame clones and omits some. The top ten hold roughly 17% of the sample, which has 75,000 to 100,000 clones, approximately 80% seen once. The sample comprised PBMCs. The receptor set was obtained from a man between 60 and 70 years old in good health and CMV-seropositive.

This clone was observed a few times. The chain carries TRBV18 and TRBJ2-7; D perhaps matches TRBD1 (6 bases). The germline gives CDR1 KGHSH, CDR2 LQKENI. V was pared by 4 bases and J by 5 bases, with 12 bases between. The CDR3 totals 13 residues. The CDR3 is CASSLRDNDEQYF. Written as DNA, the CDR3 is TGTGCCAGCTCACTCCGGGACAACGACGAGCAGTACTTC.

The CDR3 is CASSIGLNPTGGYGYTF. CDR3 bases: TGTGCCAGTAGTATAGGCTTGAATCCGACAGGGGGCTATGGCTACACCTTC. This rearrangement joins TRBV19 to TRBJ1-2; 9 nucleotides align to TRBD1. V lost 1 base to trimming and J lost 4 bases; unmatched junction nucleotides: 10. The CDR3 loop spans 17 amino acids. CDR1 is LNHDA, CDR2 SQIVND, per germline (reference sequence).

This rearrangement joins TRBV7-8 to TRBJ1-6, with a tentative D call TRBD1 (5 bases). Trimming stripped 5 bases from V and 4 bases from J, with 12 bases between. CDR3 length: 15 amino acids. The germline CDR1 and CDR2 sequences are SGHVS and FQNEAQ. In nucleotides, the CDR3 is TGTGCCAGCAGCCCCCCAACAGGATATAATTCACCCCTCCACTTT. Protein: CASSPPTGYNSPLHF.

The chain combines TRBV27 with TRBJ1-6; maybe TRBD1 (6 bases). Between the trimmed V and J ends, which lost 8 bases and 1 base, there was a span of 21 bases. Germline V CDR1 and CDR2: MNHEY, SMNVEV (reference sequence). The CDR3 runs 18 residues. For the CDR3, the DNA is TGTGCCAGCCGACGACAGGCTGATCTTATGTCCTATAATTCACCCCTCCACTTT. Residues: CASRRQADLMSYNSPLHF.

The chain uses TRBV5-1 and TRBJ2-7; TRBD1 agrees at 7 bases. The CDR3 is made up of 14 amino acids. V lost 5 bases and J lost 3; bases outside the gene matches: 8. In germline, CDR1 is SGHRS, CDR2 YFSETQ. CDR3 amino acids: CASSYSGGSYEQYF. The CDR3, as DNA: TGCGCCAGCAGTTACTCAGGGGGTAGCTACGAGCAGTACTTC.

The rearrangement uses TRBV9 and TRBJ2-3; 9 bases map to TRBD2. This CDR3 has 20 residues. The J segment lost 0 bases and the V segment lost 0 bases, leaving 14 bases of the junction unmatched. Germline assignment: CDR1 SGDLS and CDR2 YYNGEE. The CDR3 spells CASSVGNSGGPLSSTDTQYF. Written as DNA, the CDR3 is TGTGCCAGCAGCGTAGGAAATAGCGGGGGACCGTTGTCTAGCACAGATACGCAGTATTTT.

The V gene is TRBV19, the J gene TRBJ1-1; D uncertain. CDR1 and CDR2 from the germline V gene are LNHDA and SQIVND (reference sequence). Trimming removed 2 bases from V and 0 bases from J, with 10 bases in between. There are 15 residues in the CDR3. CDR3 DNA: TGTGCCAGTAGTATAAGCACAGACATGAACACTGAAGCTTTCTTT. This codes for CASSISTDMNTEAFF.

V usage is TRBV7-8 and J usage is TRBJ1-5; D not certain. The V end lost 2 bases, the J end lost 5 bases, and 7 bases lay between the germline ends. From germline, CDR1 is SGHVS and CDR2 FQNEAQ. The CDR3 consists of 13 residues. The CDR3 sequence: CASSLLEDQPQHF. The DNA of the CDR3 is TGTGCCAGCAGCTTATTAGAAGATCAGCCCCAGCATTTT.

The genes are TRBV1 and TRBJ2-5; the table gives TRBD2 as D, unverified against the DNA. TRBV1 is deemed a pseudogene. The CDR3 extends over 17 amino acids. The CDR3 protein is CTSSQERGLAGPETQYF. In DNA, the CDR3 is TGCACCAGCAGCCAAGAGAGGGGACTAGCGGGACCAGAGACCCAGTACTTC.

This chain connects TRBV30 to TRBJ1-2; D is uncertain. Germline V gene data show CDR1 as GTSNPN and CDR2 as SVGIG (reference sequence). The CDR3 covers 13 residues. The V end was cut by 4 bases, the J end by 7 bases, with 16 bases between. The CDR3 DNA is TGTGCCTGGATTGGCAGCCCGTCAGGTGGCTACACCTTC. Translation: CAWIGSPSGGYTF.

This chain uses TRBV5-6 with TRBJ1-5; D uncertain. Germline-derived CDR1 and CDR2 are SGHDT and YYEEEE. This CDR3 is 15 amino acids long. Trimming took off 3 bases at V and 3 bases at J, with 13 bases between the two ends. This CDR3 reads CASSWTGISNQPQHF. The CDR3 region has the DNA TGTGCCAGCAGCTGGACGGGGATCTCCAATCAGCCCCAGCATTTT.

The chain is built from TRBV27 and TRBJ2-7; D unresolved. The CDR3 is 12 residues long. Germline V gene lookup returns CDR1 MNHEY and CDR2 SMNVEV (reference sequence). V was cut by 4 bases and J by 7 bases, with 11 bases left in between. CDR3 protein: CASSSTLREQYF. The CDR3 bases are TGTGCCAGCAGTTCCACCCTGAGGGAGCAGTACTTC.

The chain couples TRBV6-1 to TRBJ1-2; D might be TRBD1 (5 bases). V lost 3 bases to trimming and J lost 5 bases, with 7 bases between them. Germline CDR1 MNHNS, CDR2 SASEGT. There are 12 residues in the CDR3. The CDR3 sequence is CASSEEGYGYTF. DNA of the CDR3: TGTGCCAGCAGTGAGGAGGGGTATGGCTACACCTTC.

This clone was seen more than once but under ten times. The genes are TRBV5-1 and TRBJ1-4; D might be TRBD1 (5 bases). CDR3 size: 14 residues. Germline V CDR1 and CDR2: SGHRS, YFSETQ. Trimming took 4 bases from V and 14 from J, leaving 21 bases between them. CDR3 sequence reads: CASSQNLDSGYLFF. The CDR3 bases are TGCGCCAGCAGCCAAAACCTCGACAGTGGTTACCTGTTTTTT.

The gene calls are TRBV27 and TRBJ1-2; 10 bases are a match to TRBD1. The germline V gene encodes CDR1 MNHEY and CDR2 SMNVEV (reference sequence). V dropped 5 bases and J dropped 8; count of bases not matched to a gene: 5. The CDR3 is 13 amino acids. This chain's CDR3 is CASSVGTGVGYTF. In DNA form, the CDR3 reads TGTGCCAGCAGTGTTGGGACAGGGGTGGGCTACACCTTC.

The chain recombines TRBV29-1 with TRBJ2-7; TRBD2 agrees at 7 bases. Per the germline V gene, CDR1 is SQVTM and CDR2 is ANQGSEA. V shed 4 bases, J shed 1 base, and the junction held 1 base outside the gene matches. The CDR3 runs to 12 residues. The CDR3 is CSVVGGSYEQYF. DNA of the CDR3: TGCAGCGTTGTGGGGGGGTCCTACGAGCAGTACTTC.

V and J are TRBV4-1 and TRBJ1-2, with a possible D match to TRBD1 (6 bases). Germline CDR1 and CDR2: MGHRA and YSYEKL. Between the trimmed V and J ends, which lost 1 base and 6 bases, there was a span of 12 bases. This CDR3 is built from 14 residues. This CDR3 reads CASSQVRGADGYTF. The DNA for the CDR3 is TGCGCCAGCAGCCAAGTCCGGGGGGCGGATGGCTACACCTTC.

This sequence joins TRBV11-3 and TRBJ1-1, with a tentative D call TRBD1 (5 bases). This CDR3 is 17 amino acids long. Germline V gene sequence: CDR1 SGHNT, CDR2 YENEEA. V dropped 0 bases and J dropped 3 bases, with 17 bases sitting between them. This chain's CDR3 is CASSLDQGLVPDTEAFF. The CDR3 nucleotides read TGTGCCAGCAGCTTAGATCAGGGTCTGGTTCCGGACACTGAAGCTTTCTTT.

DNA of the CDR3: TGTGCCAGTAGTTACGGACCTAACCCTTTTAGCGCGCATAACCGCTCCTACGAGCAGTACTTC. This sequence encodes CASSYGPNPFSAHNRSYEQYF. The V call is TRBV19, the J call TRBJ2-7, with D possibly TRBD2 on 5 matching bases. Germline lookup yields CDR1 LNHDA and CDR2 SQIVND (reference sequence). V lost 5 bases, J lost 0 bases, and 32 bases lay in between. This CDR3 is 21 amino acids long. The full variable domain, in which reference TRBV19 and TRBJ2-7 provide the parts outside the CDR3, is DGGITQSPKYLFRKEGQNVTLSCEQNLNHDAMYWYRQDPGQGLRLIYYSQIVNDFQKGDIAEGYSVSREKKESFPLTVTSAQKNPTAFYLCASSYGPNPFSAHNRSYEQYFGPGTRLTVT.

This clone was observed once. The chain couples TRBV29-1 to TRBJ1-1; 8 bases match TRBD1. Germline V gene sequence: CDR1 SQVTM, CDR2 ANQGSEA. The CDR3 sequence is 14 residues long. V was pared by 4 bases and J by 8 bases, with 12 bases of the junction left unmatched. CDR3 loop: CSVVIQGALVEAFF. DNA for the CDR3: TGCAGCGTTGTCATCCAGGGGGCGTTGGTAGAAGCTTTCTTT.

This chain joins TRBV5-1 and TRBJ2-7, with 9 bases lining up with TRBD1. Unmatched junction bases numbered 9, after V lost 3 bases and J lost 5 bases. Germline-derived CDR1 and CDR2 are SGHRS and YFSETQ. CDR3 size: 15 residues. The CDR3 DNA reads TGCGCCAGCAGCTATCAGGGACAGGGTAACGACGAGCAGTACTTC. It translates to CASSYQGQGNDEQYF.

The rearrangement links TRBV11-1 to TRBJ1-1; unclear D gene. Germline V CDR1 and CDR2: SGHAT, FQDESV (reference sequence). Trimming took 1 base from V and 1 from J, leaving 7 bases between them. The CDR3 loop spans 14 amino acids. CDR3 DNA: TGTGCCAGCAGCTTAGGCGCAGGGAACACTGAAGCTTTCTTT. Translation gives CASSLGAGNTEAFF.